The next 24 T cell receptor beta chains were all read from a single sample in a study of glioma-infiltrating T cells after dendritic cell vaccination. Produced via immunoSEQ multiplex PCR; TCRdb's table is partial and in-frame only. The sample lists under 100,000 clones; more than 70% were seen once. This specimen consisted of blood, obtained before dendritic cell vaccination. The receptor source for this set is a human donor with glioblastoma.

V is TRBV4-3 and J is TRBJ2-3; 13 bases match TRBD2. Germline lookup yields CDR1 LGHNA and CDR2 YSLEER. This CDR3 has 16 amino acids. V shed 4 bases and J 6 bases; nucleotides not matched to a gene: 7. The CDR3 nucleotides are TGCGCCAGCAGCCCAGGCAGGACTAGCGGGAGTGATACGCAGTATTTT. It codes for CASSPGRTSGSDTQYF.

J is TRBJ2-1 and V is TRBV5-4; TRBD1 aligns across 10 bases. V was pared by 4 bases and J by 2 bases, with 6 bases of the junction left unmatched. CDR3 length: 16 residues. CDR1 is SGHNT, CDR2 YYREEE, per germline (reference sequence). CDR3 DNA: TGTGCCAGCAGCCTAGCCGGGACAGGGGCCTACAATGAGCAGTTCTTC. The encoded protein is CASSLAGTGAYNEQFF.

This clone appeared once. The rearrangement uses TRBV10-3 and TRBJ2-3; D unclear. Trimming pared 2 bases from V and 4 bases from J, leaving 7 bases between. CDR1 is ENHRY and CDR2 is SYGVKD in the germline V gene. The CDR3 spans 13 residues. CDR3 amino acids: CAISEQQPDTQYF. The DNA of the CDR3 is TGTGCCATCAGTGAGCAACAGCCAGATACGCAGTATTTT.

The V call is TRBV5-1, the J call TRBJ1-1; 7 positions agree with TRBD1. Germline loops: CDR1 SGHRS, CDR2 YFSETQ. The V segment lost 0 bases and the J segment 6 bases; nucleotides outside the gene matches: 8. The CDR3 loop spans 15 amino acids. In nucleotides, the CDR3 is TGCGCCAGCAGCTTGGAAGACAGGGAATGGGCTGAAGCTTTCTTT. Residues: CASSLEDREWAEAFF.

CDR3 nucleotides: TGTGCCAGCAGTGAACGTGAGAACTATGGCTACACCTTC. Translation: CASSERENYGYTF. This sequence joins TRBV6-1 and TRBJ1-2; D gene unclear. The length of the CDR3 is 13 residues. CDR1 MNHNS and CDR2 SASEGT come from the germline V gene. Trimming shortened V by 2 bases and J by 2 bases, and 6 bases separated the two germline ends.

The chain uses TRBV5-6 and TRBJ1-1, with D tentatively TRBD1 (6 bases). Trimming shortened V by 3 bases and J by 10 bases, and 13 bases separated the two germline ends. Germline CDR1 is SGHDT and CDR2 is YYEEEE. CDR3 length: 12 residues. The CDR3 region has the DNA TGTGCCAGCAGCTCGTGGACCAGGGGAGCTTTCTTT. Encoded protein: CASSSWTRGAFF.

V usage is TRBV29-1 and J usage is TRBJ2-5, with 7 bases identical to TRBD1. CDR1 SQVTM and CDR2 ANQGSEA come from the germline V gene. The CDR3 has 13 residues. V gave up 6 bases and J gave up 2 bases; unmatched junction bases: 6. CDR3 bases: TGCAGCGTGATAACAGGGGATCAAGAGACCCAGTACTTC. Translation gives CSVITGDQETQYF.

The chain carries TRBV2 and TRBJ2-6; D might be TRBD2 (7 bases). Deletions cut 4 bases from V and 1 base from J, with 17 bases between. The CDR3 is 18 residues long. Germline V CDR1 and CDR2: SNHLY, FYNNEI. The CDR3 reads CASSGAGAPGSGANVLTF. CDR3 in DNA: TGTGCCAGCAGTGGGGCGGGGGCGCCCGGTTCTGGGGCCAACGTCCTGACTTTC.

The V gene is TRBV29-1, the J gene TRBJ2-5; no clear D. CDR1 is SQVTM and CDR2 is ANQGSEA in the germline V gene. V lost 0 bases, J lost 5 bases, and 10 bases lay in between. The CDR3 runs to 13 residues. The CDR3 DNA reads as TGCAGCGTTGAAGAAGCCGGGTATGAGACCCAGTACTTC. It specifies CSVEEAGYETQYF.

J is TRBJ2-7 and V is TRBV5-1; 9 bases agree with TRBD2. This CDR3 comprises 15 residues. V shed 0 bases and J 1 base; nucleotides not matched to a gene: 2. CDR1 is SGHRS and CDR2 is YFSETQ in the germline V gene. CDR3 sequence (DNA): TGCGCCAGCAGCTTGGTTAGCGGGGGATCCTACGAGCAGTACTTC. Encoded protein: CASSLVSGGSYEQYF.

CDR3 nucleotide sequence: TGTGCCAGCAGTGACGGGACAGTGAACACTGAAGCTTTCTTT. Residues: CASSDGTVNTEAFF. The chain uses TRBV6-4 and TRBJ1-1; 7 nucleotides match TRBD1. The CDR3 sequence is 14 residues long. Germline-derived CDR1 and CDR2 are MRHNA and SNTAGT. V was clipped by 2 bases and J by 0 bases; unmatched bases: 0.

The chain carries TRBV12-5 and TRBJ1-5; no definite D call. Trimming removed 1 base from V and 0 bases from J, with 7 bases in between. The CDR3 totals 15 residues. Per germline, CDR1 LGHNT and CDR2 FRNRAP. CDR3 DNA sequence: TGTGCTAGTGGTTTGGACAGATATAGCAATCAGCCCCAGCATTTT. Translation gives CASGLDRYSNQPQHF.

This sequence joins TRBV10-1 and TRBJ2-3; TRBD2 agrees at 9 bases. Trimming removed 5 bases from V and 6 bases from J; junction bases left unmatched: 9. Per germline, CDR1 WNHNN and CDR2 SYGVQD (reference sequence). This CDR3 comprises 15 residues. The CDR3 spells CASSLSGGLGDTQYF. The CDR3 bases are TGCGCCAGCAGTCTTAGCGGGGGCCTAGGGGATACGCAGTATTTT.

The J gene is TRBJ1-5, the V gene TRBV2; possibly TRBD1 for D (6 bases). The germline gives CDR1 SNHLY, CDR2 FYNNEI. The V and J ends lost 7 bases and 1 base respectively, with 14 bases between them. The CDR3 is made up of 15 amino acids. The CDR3 DNA is TGTGCCAGCAACTCTGACAGGTTGAGCAATCAGCCCCAGCATTTT. Protein product: CASNSDRLSNQPQHF.

This chain uses TRBV27 with TRBJ1-5; 7 bases are a match to TRBD1. Germline loops: CDR1 MNHEY, CDR2 SMNVEV (reference sequence). With 5 bases clipped from V and 2 bases from J, the junction kept 3 bases outside the gene matches. This CDR3 spans 14 amino acids. For the CDR3, the DNA is TGTGCCAGCAGTCACAGGGGTGGCAATCAGCCCCAGCATTTT. Protein product: CASSHRGGNQPQHF.

Comment on this clone: Other DNA variants within this sample encode the same CDR3. The chain employs TRBV6-5 and TRBJ1-2; D is unclear. The V end lost 6 bases, the J end lost 0 bases, and 8 bases lay between the germline ends. This CDR3 is built from 13 residues. In germline, CDR1 is MNHEY, CDR2 SVGAGI. The CDR3 DNA sequence: TGTGCCAGCAGGAGGGATTCTAACTATGGCTACACCTTC. Protein product: CASRRDSNYGYTF.

The CDR3 sequence is CASSPGLAGENEQFF. CDR3 nucleotide sequence: TGTGCCAGCAGCCCCGGACTAGCGGGGGAAAATGAGCAGTTCTTC. The V gene is TRBV7-9, the J gene TRBJ2-1, with 13 bases that match TRBD2. Germline V gives CDR1 SEHNR, CDR2 FQNEAQ (reference sequence). J was trimmed by 7 bases and V by 5 bases; bases with no gene match: 5. This CDR3 region has 15 residues.

This chain joins TRBV12-5 and TRBJ1-3, with 7 positions matching TRBD1. This CDR3 has 16 residues. Germline assignment: CDR1 LGHNT and CDR2 FRNRAP. Trimming removed 4 bases from V and 0 bases from J; junction bases left unmatched: 6. The CDR3 region has the DNA TGTGCTAGTGGTTACCCCTCAGGGGGCTCTGGAAACACCATATATTTT. Translating it yields CASGYPSGGSGNTIYF.

The genes are TRBV28 and TRBJ2-7, with TRBD2 identical over 9 bases. Germline loops: CDR1 MDHEN, CDR2 SYDVKM. Unmatched junction bases numbered 6, after V lost 3 bases and J lost 3 bases. The CDR3 length is 15 residues. In nucleotides, the CDR3 is TGTGCCAGCAGTTTCTCACTAGCGGGCAACTACGAGCAGTACTTC. As protein: CASSFSLAGNYEQYF.

The chain joins TRBV5-1 to TRBJ1-1; weak D call: TRBD1 (6 bases). CDR1 and CDR2 (germline): SGHRS, YFSETQ. The ends were cut back, 1 base at V and 5 bases at J, with 15 bases in the middle. CDR3 size: 15 residues. The CDR3 spells CASSLMAGAQTEAFF. For the CDR3, the DNA is TGCGCCAGCAGCTTGATGGCGGGGGCGCAGACTGAAGCTTTCTTT.

This clone has ten or more counts. This chain connects TRBV7-9 to TRBJ2-1, with 11 bases lining up with TRBD2. Germline CDR1 and CDR2: SEHNR and FQNEAQ (reference sequence). V lost 5 bases, J lost 7 bases, and 7 bases stayed unmatched. The CDR3 sequence is 15 residues long. The CDR3 loop is CASSPRLAGTNEQFF. The CDR3 region has the DNA TGTGCCAGCAGCCCTCGACTAGCGGGGACTAATGAGCAGTTCTTC.

CDR3 in amino acids: CAWNRGDYGYTF. The CDR3 DNA follows: TGTGCCTGGAACAGGGGGGACTATGGCTACACCTTC. The rearrangement links TRBV30 to TRBJ1-2; 8 positions agree with TRBD1. The V and J ends lost 4 bases and 3 bases, in that order; junction bases with no gene match: 1. The V gene's germline CDR1 is GTSNPN and CDR2 SVGIG (reference sequence). The length of the CDR3 is 12 residues.

The rearrangement links TRBV7-6 to TRBJ2-7; TRBD2 is a possible D gene (6 bases). The germline V gene has CDR1 SGHVS and CDR2 FNYEAQ. V was clipped by 4 bases and J by 7 bases, with 14 bases between them. This CDR3 has 13 amino acids. CDR3 DNA sequence: TGTGCCAGCAGCTACGGGTGGGGGAGGGAGCAGTACTTC. Translating it yields CASSYGWGREQYF.

J is TRBJ1-2 and V is TRBV4-3; no clear D. Germline loops: CDR1 LGHNA, CDR2 YSLEER. CDR3 length: 17 residues. V was pared by 4 bases and J by 2 bases, with 20 bases between. DNA for the CDR3: TGCGCCAGCAGCCGAAATTCGGGGAATAGTCCCAACTATGGCTACACCTTC. Amino acids: CASSRNSGNSPNYGYTF.